The 11 T cell receptor beta chains listed next were all sequenced from one sample in a study of shared clonotypes between healthy human individuals. Clones were sequenced by immunoSEQ multiplex PCR, and TCRdb holds only the in-frame ones, with some missing. The sample shows a few hundred thousand clones, 97% of them seen only once. Input material: naive CD4+ T cells sorted from blood. Described subset: CD45RA+ positively selected. All receptors come from a woman in her twenties or thirties in good health.

This chain joins TRBV4-1 and TRBJ1-1; the D is unclear. The germline V gene has CDR1 MGHRA and CDR2 YSYEKL. The CDR3 is 16 amino acids. Trimming removed 5 bases from V and 0 bases from J, with 16 bases in between. CDR3 DNA sequence: TGCGCCAGCAGCGCAGGAGGTACGGCTTTGAACACTGAAGCTTTCTTT. Encoded protein: CASSAGGTALNTEAFF.

The chain couples TRBV7-9 to TRBJ2-3; D is perhaps TRBD2 (6 bases). This CDR3 spans 14 amino acids. In germline, CDR1 is SEHNR, CDR2 FQNEAQ (reference sequence). V was shortened by 3 bases and J by 6 bases, with 13 bases between the two germline ends. The CDR3 bases are TGTGCCAGCAGCTTCCCTGCTAGCGATGATACGCAGTATTTT. Translation gives CASSFPASDDTQYF.

This clone showed up just once. The chain carries TRBV5-4 and TRBJ2-3; 7 positions agree with TRBD2. The CDR3 covers 15 residues. V lost 2 bases, J lost 3 bases, and 6 bases stayed unmatched. Per the germline V gene, CDR1 is SGHNT and CDR2 is YYREEE (reference sequence). CDR3 in DNA: TGTGCCAGCAGCTTTTACGTGGGAGGGACAGATACGCAGTATTTT. Amino acids: CASSFYVGGTDTQYF.

The rearrangement links TRBV27 to TRBJ2-1; D remains unclear. This CDR3 comprises 15 residues. V lost 4 bases and J 7 bases, leaving 17 bases between the germline ends. Germline V lookup: CDR1 MNHEY, CDR2 SMNVEV (reference sequence). CDR3 coding DNA: TGTGCCAGCAGTTCATCCCCCTCCCTACCTAATGAGCAGTTCTTC. Translating it yields CASSSSPSLPNEQFF.

This chain connects TRBV5-4 to TRBJ2-5; TRBD2 matches at 10 bases. After removal of 3 bases from V and 2 bases from J, the junction contained 10 bases not matched to a gene. The CDR3 totals 17 residues. Looked up from germline, CDR1 is SGHNT and CDR2 is YYREEE (reference sequence). CDR3 sequence: CASSSGTSDIPQETQYF. CDR3 DNA: TGTGCCAGCAGCTCCGGGACTAGCGACATCCCTCAAGAGACCCAGTACTTC.

V and J are TRBV28 and TRBJ2-7; 10 bases fit TRBD1. Trimming at V came to 7 bases and at J to 9 bases, leaving 9 bases not matched to a gene. Germline values: CDR1 MDHEN, CDR2 SYDVKM. The CDR3 is 13 amino acids. CDR3: CASNFDRGRGQYF. The CDR3 nucleotides read TGTGCCAGCAACTTCGACAGGGGGCGCGGGCAGTACTTC. The full variable domain, with the rest looked up from reference TRBV28 and TRBJ2-7, is DVKVTQSSRYLVKRTGEKVFLECVQDMDHENMFWYRQDPGLGLRLIYFSYDVKMKEKGDIPEGYSVSREKKERFSLILESASTNQTSMYLCASNFDRGRGQYFGPGTRLTVT.

V and J are TRBV10-3 and TRBJ1-6, with TRBD1 matching over 7 bases. The CDR3 runs 15 residues. The V gene end was trimmed by 4 bases and the J gene end by 5 bases; junction bases not matched to a gene: 5. From germline, CDR1 is ENHRY and CDR2 SYGVKD. The CDR3: CAISGETGNNSPLHF. In nucleotides, the CDR3 is TGTGCCATCAGTGGAGAGACAGGGAATAATTCACCCCTCCACTTT.

The chain recombines TRBV30 with TRBJ2-1; D is possibly TRBD2 (6 bases). Trimming cost V 1 base and J 4 bases, with 17 bases left between them. The CDR3 has 16 residues. Germline CDR1 and CDR2: GTSNPN and SVGIG (reference sequence). CDR3 in amino acids: CAWSGRGKSQYNEQFF. The CDR3 nucleotides are TGTGCCTGGAGTGGGCGGGGCAAAAGTCAATACAATGAGCAGTTCTTC.

The DNA for the CDR3 is TGTGCCAGCAGCTTATGGGGGACTAGCGGGGTTAGCTCCTACAATGAGCAGTTCTTC. It translates to CASSLWGTSGVSSYNEQFF. The chain combines TRBV7-3 with TRBJ2-1, with 13 bases that match TRBD2. CDR1 SGHTA and CDR2 FQGTGA come from the germline V gene. The CDR3 spans 19 residues. The trim removed 2 bases at V and 0 bases at J, leaving 7 bases unmatched.

The J gene is TRBJ2-3, the V gene TRBV5-4; D call uncertain. Germline V gene sequence: CDR1 SGHNT, CDR2 YYREEE (reference sequence). The CDR3 consists of 13 residues. V dropped 1 base and J dropped 2 bases, with 5 bases sitting between them. The CDR3 loop is CASSLWATDTQYF. The CDR3 coding sequence is TGTGCCAGCAGCTTGTGGGCCACAGATACGCAGTATTTT.

The gene calls are TRBV10-3 and TRBJ2-1; 8 bases agree with TRBD2. Germline-derived CDR1 and CDR2 are ENHRY and SYGVKD. There are 15 residues in the CDR3. The J segment lost 2 bases and the V segment lost 6 bases, leaving 6 bases of the junction unmatched. The CDR3 loop is CAISRLSGTYNEQFF. In DNA form, the CDR3 reads TGTGCCATCAGCCGACTTAGCGGGACCTACAATGAGCAGTTCTTC.